These 6 T cell receptor beta chains came from one sample sequenced in a study of blood T cell repertoires in COVID-19. Assay: immunoSEQ multiplex PCR; the TCRdb copy retains only in-frame clones and omits some. The table has 120,000 to 150,000 clones, 84% seen once. Sequences were obtained from peripheral blood. The receptor set was obtained from a human donor in a cohort sampled during active COVID-19.

In its sample, this clone was seen a few times. The chain links TRBV7-8 to TRBJ1-4; weak D call: TRBD1 (6 bases). Germline lookup yields CDR1 SGHVS and CDR2 FQNEAQ. Deletions cut 0 bases from V and 7 bases from J, with 21 bases between. The length of the CDR3 is 18 residues. CDR3 DNA: TGTGCCAGCAGCTTAGCGAGAGAAGGCGGGGGGCGACGTGAAAAACTGTTTTTT. Protein product: CASSLAREGGGRREKLFF.

The rearrangement joins TRBV9 to TRBJ1-5; D uncertain. Germline V gene sequence: CDR1 SGDLS, CDR2 YYNGEE. V was pared by 0 bases and J by 4 bases, with 11 bases between. CDR3 size: 15 residues. CDR3 in amino acids: CASSVDGQDNQPQHF. CDR3 DNA: TGTGCCAGCAGCGTAGACGGCCAGGATAATCAGCCCCAGCATTTT.

The rearrangement uses TRBV12-3 or TRBV12-4 and TRBJ1-1; maybe TRBD1 (6 bases). V lost 7 bases, J lost 5 bases, and 11 bases lay in between. CDR3 length: 12 residues. CDR3 nucleotide sequence: TGTGCCAGCACTCGGACAGCTACTGAAGCTTTCTTT. Translation gives CASTRTATEAFF.

The chain links TRBV28 to TRBJ2-7; maybe TRBD2 (7 bases). The germline V gene has CDR1 MDHEN and CDR2 SYDVKM. Trimming stripped 3 bases from V and 2 bases from J, with 11 bases between. The CDR3 spans 14 residues. The CDR3 nucleotides are TGTGCCAGCAGTTTGGGGGGGGCTACCTACGAGCAGTACTTC. As protein: CASSLGGATYEQYF.

This clone has more than one count but fewer than ten. V usage is TRBV6-1 and J usage is TRBJ2-1; tentatively, D is TRBD1 (7 bases). The CDR3 has 15 residues. The V and J ends lost 3 bases and 3 bases respectively, with 12 bases between them. CDR1 and CDR2 from the germline V gene are MNHNS and SASEGT. The CDR3 sequence is CASSDPGGLYNEQFF. The CDR3 bases are TGTGCCAGCAGTGACCCAGGGGGACTCTACAATGAGCAGTTCTTC.

On this clone: One end of the junction does not line up with germline, which may come from a read error. The chain is built from TRBV6-5 and TRBJ2-1; TRBD1 matches at 11 bases. Germline CDR1 reads MNHEY; CDR2 reads SVGAGI. The CDR3 contains 12 residues. CDR3 sequence (DNA): TGTGCCAGCGCCGGAACTCTGGGACAGGGGGTCTTC. Protein sequence: CASAGTLGQGVF.